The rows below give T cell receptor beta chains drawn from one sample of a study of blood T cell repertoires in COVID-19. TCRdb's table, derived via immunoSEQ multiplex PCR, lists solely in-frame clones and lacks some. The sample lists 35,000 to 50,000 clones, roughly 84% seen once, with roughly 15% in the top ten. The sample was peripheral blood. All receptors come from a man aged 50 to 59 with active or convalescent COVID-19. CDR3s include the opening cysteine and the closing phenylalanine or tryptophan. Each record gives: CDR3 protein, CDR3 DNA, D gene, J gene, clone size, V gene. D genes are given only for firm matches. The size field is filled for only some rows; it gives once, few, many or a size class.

cdr3_aa: CASSGDGNQPQHF
cdr3_nt: TGCGCCAGCAGCGGCGACGGGAATCAGCCCCAGCATTTT
d_call: -
j_call: TRBJ1-5
clone_size: -
v_call: TRBV5-1

cdr3_aa: CASRPSDRVSNQPQHF
cdr3_nt: TGTGCCAGTAGGCCTTCGGACAGAGTTAGCAATCAGCCCCAGCATTTT
d_call: -
j_call: TRBJ1-5
clone_size: few
v_call: TRBV19

cdr3_aa: CASSTGSRNQPQHF
cdr3_nt: TGTGCCAGTAGTACAGGGTCCCGCAATCAGCCCCAGCATTTT
d_call: -
j_call: TRBJ1-5
clone_size: few
v_call: TRBV19

cdr3_aa: CASSFGGYGYTF
cdr3_nt: TGTGCCAGCAGTTTCGGGGGCTATGGCTACACCTTC
d_call: -
j_call: TRBJ1-2
clone_size: -
v_call: TRBV12-3/TRBV12-4

cdr3_aa: CASLVDRGTEAFF
cdr3_nt: TGTGCCAGCTTGGTCGACAGGGGAACTGAAGCTTTCTTT
d_call: TRBD1
j_call: TRBJ1-1
clone_size: few
v_call: TRBV6-5

cdr3_aa: CASSLVPSGGTQLNTQYF
cdr3_nt: TGCGCCAGCAGCTTGGTTCCGTCGGGGGGGACCCAATTGAATACGCAGTATTTT
d_call: TRBD2
j_call: TRBJ2-3
clone_size: -
v_call: TRBV5-1

cdr3_aa: CASSRQGAWQPQHF
cdr3_nt: TGCGCCAGCAGTCGACAGGGGGCTTGGCAGCCCCAGCATTTT
d_call: TRBD1
j_call: TRBJ1-5
clone_size: -
v_call: TRBV10-2

cdr3_aa: CASSAVPGVVPNYGYTF
cdr3_nt: TGTGCCAGCAGCGCCGTGCCGGGGGTAGTGCCTAACTATGGCTACACCTTC
d_call: -
j_call: TRBJ1-2
clone_size: -
v_call: TRBV2

cdr3_aa: CASSQDSGTGVEAFF
cdr3_nt: TGTGCCAGCAGCCAAGATTCTGGCACGGGAGTCGAAGCTTTCTTT
d_call: -
j_call: TRBJ1-1
clone_size: -
v_call: TRBV4-2

cdr3_aa: CASSPPTGANTGELFF
cdr3_nt: TGTGCCAGCAGCCCCCCCACAGGGGCAAACACCGGGGAGCTGTTTTTT
d_call: TRBD1
j_call: TRBJ2-2
clone_size: -
v_call: TRBV7-8

cdr3_aa: CASSTGQDEQYF
cdr3_nt: TGTGCCAGCTCGACAGGACAGGACGAGCAGTACTTC
d_call: TRBD1
j_call: TRBJ2-7
clone_size: -
v_call: TRBV18

cdr3_aa: CASSLDPGTEAFF
cdr3_nt: TGTGCCAGCAGCTTAGACCCAGGGACTGAAGCTTTCTTT
d_call: -
j_call: TRBJ1-1
clone_size: -
v_call: TRBV5-6

cdr3_aa: CASSLSSGGNTGELFF
cdr3_nt: TGCGCCAGCAGCTTGAGTAGCGGGGGAAACACCGGGGAGCTGTTTTTT
d_call: TRBD2
j_call: TRBJ2-2
clone_size: -
v_call: TRBV5-1

cdr3_aa: CASSTGSLAYEQYF
cdr3_nt: TGTGCCAGCTCAACCGGGTCACTAGCCTACGAGCAGTACTTC
d_call: -
j_call: TRBJ2-7
clone_size: -
v_call: TRBV18

cdr3_aa: CASSWWQEDTGELFF
cdr3_nt: TGCGCCAGCAGCTGGTGGCAGGAGGACACCGGGGAGCTGTTTTTT
d_call: -
j_call: TRBJ2-2
clone_size: -
v_call: TRBV5-1

cdr3_aa: CASSLVRGGGTDTQYF
cdr3_nt: TGCGCCAGCAGCTTGGTGAGGGGGGGAGGCACAGATACGCAGTATTTT
d_call: -
j_call: TRBJ2-3
clone_size: once
v_call: TRBV5-1

cdr3_aa: CASSLWTGDSNQPQHF
cdr3_nt: TGTGCCAGCAGCTTATGGACAGGGGATAGCAATCAGCCCCAGCATTTT
d_call: TRBD1
j_call: TRBJ1-5
clone_size: -
v_call: TRBV7-9

cdr3_aa: CASRPRGFNQPQHF
cdr3_nt: TGTGCCAGTAGGCCCCGGGGATTCAATCAGCCCCAGCATTTT
d_call: -
j_call: TRBJ1-5
clone_size: -
v_call: TRBV19

cdr3_aa: CASSLAGGTYEQYF
cdr3_nt: TGTGCCAGCAGCCTAGCGGGGGGTACCTACGAGCAGTACTTC
d_call: TRBD2
j_call: TRBJ2-7
clone_size: -
v_call: TRBV11-2

cdr3_aa: CASSITGGWSNIQYF
cdr3_nt: TGTGCCAGTAGTATCACAGGGGGTTGGTCAAACATTCAGTACTTC
d_call: TRBD1
j_call: TRBJ2-4
clone_size: -
v_call: TRBV19

cdr3_aa: CASSPRHDRHLANYGYTF
cdr3_nt: TGTGCCAGCAGCCCACGTCACGACAGGCATCTCGCTAACTATGGCTACACCTTC
d_call: -
j_call: TRBJ1-2
clone_size: -
v_call: TRBV3-1/TRBV3-2

cdr3_aa: CASSTTDRGTYGYTF
cdr3_nt: TGTGCCAGCAGCACAACCGACAGGGGAACCTATGGCTACACCTTC
d_call: TRBD1
j_call: TRBJ1-2
clone_size: -
v_call: TRBV7-9

cdr3_aa: CASSPRPEGKGYTF
cdr3_nt: TGTGCCAGCAGCCCCCGCCCCGAGGGAAAAGGCTACACCTTC
d_call: -
j_call: TRBJ1-2
clone_size: -
v_call: TRBV13

cdr3_aa: CASSYTGNTEAFF
cdr3_nt: TGTGCCAGCAGTTACACAGGGAACACTGAAGCTTTCTTT
d_call: -
j_call: TRBJ1-1
clone_size: -
v_call: TRBV6-2/TRBV6-3

cdr3_aa: CASSLAIGSSSGYTF
cdr3_nt: TGTGCCAGCAGCTTGGCCATCGGCAGTTCTAGTGGCTACACCTTC
d_call: -
j_call: TRBJ1-2
clone_size: few
v_call: TRBV5-4

cdr3_aa: CASSLGLAFYNEQFF
cdr3_nt: TGTGCCAGCAGTTTGGGACTAGCGTTCTACAATGAGCAGTTCTTC
d_call: TRBD2
j_call: TRBJ2-1
clone_size: -
v_call: TRBV25-1

cdr3_aa: CASSLVAQETQYF
cdr3_nt: TGTGCCAGCAGTTTGGTAGCGCAAGAGACCCAGTACTTC
d_call: -
j_call: TRBJ2-5
clone_size: -
v_call: TRBV28

cdr3_aa: CSASDLSGGQDTQYF
cdr3_nt: TGCAGTGCTAGTGATTTGTCGGGGGGGCAAGATACGCAGTATTTT
d_call: TRBD2
j_call: TRBJ2-3
clone_size: -
v_call: TRBV20-1

cdr3_aa: CASSYSGTRGDEQYF
cdr3_nt: TGTGCCAGCAGTTACTCTGGGACTAGGGGCGACGAGCAGTACTTC
d_call: TRBD2
j_call: TRBJ2-7
clone_size: -
v_call: TRBV6-5

cdr3_aa: CASSPGKQYF
cdr3_nt: TGTGCCAGCAGCCCGGGGAAGCAGTACTTC
d_call: -
j_call: TRBJ2-7
clone_size: -
v_call: TRBV7-9

cdr3_aa: CASSYTGGGSYNEQFF
cdr3_nt: TGTGCCAGCAGTTACACGGGGGGGGGCTCCTACAATGAGCAGTTCTTC
d_call: TRBD2
j_call: TRBJ2-1
clone_size: -
v_call: TRBV6-2/TRBV6-3

cdr3_aa: CASSPNRGTNEKLFF
cdr3_nt: TGTGCCAGCAGCCCTAACAGGGGAACTAATGAAAAACTGTTTTTT
d_call: TRBD1
j_call: TRBJ1-4
clone_size: -
v_call: TRBV3-1/TRBV3-2